Listed below are T cell receptor beta chains from one sample, sequenced in a study of PD-1 blockade in classical Hodgkin lymphoma. Libraries were prepared by immunoSEQ multiplex PCR; TCRdb keeps only in-frame clonotypes and omits some of them. This table has about 20,000 clones, around three quarters appearing once. The material was CD4+ T cells from blood, obtained before the fourth cycle of nivolumab. Receptors were obtained from a human donor with classical Hodgkin lymphoma. Both conserved end residues are part of each CDR3.

v_call	cdr3_aa
TRBV6-5	CAARGRDRGSYEQYF
TRBV27	CASSFPGPNTEAFF
TRBV5-1	CASSPIGGGADTQYF
TRBV4-3	CASSQDYSGVLYQETQYF
TRBV4-1	CASSPISQGDYGYTF
TRBV25-1	CASSVGTGGSYGYTF
TRBV4-2	CASSRDRGPYEQYF
TRBV11-2	CASSLGGRYEQYF
TRBV5-1	CASSSGQGGPGNTIYF
TRBV6-6	CASSGPGAFYNEQFF
TRBV5-1	CASSLAPGQGFYEQYF
TRBV4-3	CASSGVVSNQPQHF
TRBV5-4	CASSQPGDTQYF
TRBV19	CASSELVITNYGYTF
TRBV5-6	CASSISGAFTGELFF
TRBV21-1	CASSKGPGRMIYGYTF
TRBV4-1	CASSRETPGPQGSPLHF
TRBV5-1	CASSKRQGNEEKLFF
TRBV25-1	CASSEGRGTNYGYTF
TRBV28	CASSLWGQELYGYTF
TRBV19	CASSRTGTGYEQYF
TRBV7-6	CASSLVSGGAASYLYEQYF
TRBV7-9	CARKYEQYF
TRBV7-2	CASSLGPDSSQKLFF
TRBV14	CASSQVWTGGRTSGGRTDTQYF
TRBV14	CASSHPEGSQYF
TRBV4-3	CASSQDLLYGKTQYF
TRBV10-3	CAIRAGREDTQYF
TRBV19	CASSPADRNNYGYTF
TRBV7-8	CASSLGQGAKPQHF
TRBV2	CASSAQGIVYEQYF
TRBV28	CASTILGQGFTGELFF
TRBV2	CASRGENQGNQPQHF
TRBV6-5	CASKRDREYF
TRBV7-9	CASSSLDSLTGELFF
TRBV6-5	CASSYGTGSTDTQYF
TRBV9	CASSVTDVGTDTQYF
TRBV4-1	CASSHTDRDAHEQYF
TRBV5-4	CAMGGQGARTEAFF
TRBV5-1	CASSLAPGIYGYTF
TRBV4-3	CASSQDQGTGNTIYF
TRBV10-2	CASRGAGVLHNEQFF
TRBV2	CASSELRGSPLHF